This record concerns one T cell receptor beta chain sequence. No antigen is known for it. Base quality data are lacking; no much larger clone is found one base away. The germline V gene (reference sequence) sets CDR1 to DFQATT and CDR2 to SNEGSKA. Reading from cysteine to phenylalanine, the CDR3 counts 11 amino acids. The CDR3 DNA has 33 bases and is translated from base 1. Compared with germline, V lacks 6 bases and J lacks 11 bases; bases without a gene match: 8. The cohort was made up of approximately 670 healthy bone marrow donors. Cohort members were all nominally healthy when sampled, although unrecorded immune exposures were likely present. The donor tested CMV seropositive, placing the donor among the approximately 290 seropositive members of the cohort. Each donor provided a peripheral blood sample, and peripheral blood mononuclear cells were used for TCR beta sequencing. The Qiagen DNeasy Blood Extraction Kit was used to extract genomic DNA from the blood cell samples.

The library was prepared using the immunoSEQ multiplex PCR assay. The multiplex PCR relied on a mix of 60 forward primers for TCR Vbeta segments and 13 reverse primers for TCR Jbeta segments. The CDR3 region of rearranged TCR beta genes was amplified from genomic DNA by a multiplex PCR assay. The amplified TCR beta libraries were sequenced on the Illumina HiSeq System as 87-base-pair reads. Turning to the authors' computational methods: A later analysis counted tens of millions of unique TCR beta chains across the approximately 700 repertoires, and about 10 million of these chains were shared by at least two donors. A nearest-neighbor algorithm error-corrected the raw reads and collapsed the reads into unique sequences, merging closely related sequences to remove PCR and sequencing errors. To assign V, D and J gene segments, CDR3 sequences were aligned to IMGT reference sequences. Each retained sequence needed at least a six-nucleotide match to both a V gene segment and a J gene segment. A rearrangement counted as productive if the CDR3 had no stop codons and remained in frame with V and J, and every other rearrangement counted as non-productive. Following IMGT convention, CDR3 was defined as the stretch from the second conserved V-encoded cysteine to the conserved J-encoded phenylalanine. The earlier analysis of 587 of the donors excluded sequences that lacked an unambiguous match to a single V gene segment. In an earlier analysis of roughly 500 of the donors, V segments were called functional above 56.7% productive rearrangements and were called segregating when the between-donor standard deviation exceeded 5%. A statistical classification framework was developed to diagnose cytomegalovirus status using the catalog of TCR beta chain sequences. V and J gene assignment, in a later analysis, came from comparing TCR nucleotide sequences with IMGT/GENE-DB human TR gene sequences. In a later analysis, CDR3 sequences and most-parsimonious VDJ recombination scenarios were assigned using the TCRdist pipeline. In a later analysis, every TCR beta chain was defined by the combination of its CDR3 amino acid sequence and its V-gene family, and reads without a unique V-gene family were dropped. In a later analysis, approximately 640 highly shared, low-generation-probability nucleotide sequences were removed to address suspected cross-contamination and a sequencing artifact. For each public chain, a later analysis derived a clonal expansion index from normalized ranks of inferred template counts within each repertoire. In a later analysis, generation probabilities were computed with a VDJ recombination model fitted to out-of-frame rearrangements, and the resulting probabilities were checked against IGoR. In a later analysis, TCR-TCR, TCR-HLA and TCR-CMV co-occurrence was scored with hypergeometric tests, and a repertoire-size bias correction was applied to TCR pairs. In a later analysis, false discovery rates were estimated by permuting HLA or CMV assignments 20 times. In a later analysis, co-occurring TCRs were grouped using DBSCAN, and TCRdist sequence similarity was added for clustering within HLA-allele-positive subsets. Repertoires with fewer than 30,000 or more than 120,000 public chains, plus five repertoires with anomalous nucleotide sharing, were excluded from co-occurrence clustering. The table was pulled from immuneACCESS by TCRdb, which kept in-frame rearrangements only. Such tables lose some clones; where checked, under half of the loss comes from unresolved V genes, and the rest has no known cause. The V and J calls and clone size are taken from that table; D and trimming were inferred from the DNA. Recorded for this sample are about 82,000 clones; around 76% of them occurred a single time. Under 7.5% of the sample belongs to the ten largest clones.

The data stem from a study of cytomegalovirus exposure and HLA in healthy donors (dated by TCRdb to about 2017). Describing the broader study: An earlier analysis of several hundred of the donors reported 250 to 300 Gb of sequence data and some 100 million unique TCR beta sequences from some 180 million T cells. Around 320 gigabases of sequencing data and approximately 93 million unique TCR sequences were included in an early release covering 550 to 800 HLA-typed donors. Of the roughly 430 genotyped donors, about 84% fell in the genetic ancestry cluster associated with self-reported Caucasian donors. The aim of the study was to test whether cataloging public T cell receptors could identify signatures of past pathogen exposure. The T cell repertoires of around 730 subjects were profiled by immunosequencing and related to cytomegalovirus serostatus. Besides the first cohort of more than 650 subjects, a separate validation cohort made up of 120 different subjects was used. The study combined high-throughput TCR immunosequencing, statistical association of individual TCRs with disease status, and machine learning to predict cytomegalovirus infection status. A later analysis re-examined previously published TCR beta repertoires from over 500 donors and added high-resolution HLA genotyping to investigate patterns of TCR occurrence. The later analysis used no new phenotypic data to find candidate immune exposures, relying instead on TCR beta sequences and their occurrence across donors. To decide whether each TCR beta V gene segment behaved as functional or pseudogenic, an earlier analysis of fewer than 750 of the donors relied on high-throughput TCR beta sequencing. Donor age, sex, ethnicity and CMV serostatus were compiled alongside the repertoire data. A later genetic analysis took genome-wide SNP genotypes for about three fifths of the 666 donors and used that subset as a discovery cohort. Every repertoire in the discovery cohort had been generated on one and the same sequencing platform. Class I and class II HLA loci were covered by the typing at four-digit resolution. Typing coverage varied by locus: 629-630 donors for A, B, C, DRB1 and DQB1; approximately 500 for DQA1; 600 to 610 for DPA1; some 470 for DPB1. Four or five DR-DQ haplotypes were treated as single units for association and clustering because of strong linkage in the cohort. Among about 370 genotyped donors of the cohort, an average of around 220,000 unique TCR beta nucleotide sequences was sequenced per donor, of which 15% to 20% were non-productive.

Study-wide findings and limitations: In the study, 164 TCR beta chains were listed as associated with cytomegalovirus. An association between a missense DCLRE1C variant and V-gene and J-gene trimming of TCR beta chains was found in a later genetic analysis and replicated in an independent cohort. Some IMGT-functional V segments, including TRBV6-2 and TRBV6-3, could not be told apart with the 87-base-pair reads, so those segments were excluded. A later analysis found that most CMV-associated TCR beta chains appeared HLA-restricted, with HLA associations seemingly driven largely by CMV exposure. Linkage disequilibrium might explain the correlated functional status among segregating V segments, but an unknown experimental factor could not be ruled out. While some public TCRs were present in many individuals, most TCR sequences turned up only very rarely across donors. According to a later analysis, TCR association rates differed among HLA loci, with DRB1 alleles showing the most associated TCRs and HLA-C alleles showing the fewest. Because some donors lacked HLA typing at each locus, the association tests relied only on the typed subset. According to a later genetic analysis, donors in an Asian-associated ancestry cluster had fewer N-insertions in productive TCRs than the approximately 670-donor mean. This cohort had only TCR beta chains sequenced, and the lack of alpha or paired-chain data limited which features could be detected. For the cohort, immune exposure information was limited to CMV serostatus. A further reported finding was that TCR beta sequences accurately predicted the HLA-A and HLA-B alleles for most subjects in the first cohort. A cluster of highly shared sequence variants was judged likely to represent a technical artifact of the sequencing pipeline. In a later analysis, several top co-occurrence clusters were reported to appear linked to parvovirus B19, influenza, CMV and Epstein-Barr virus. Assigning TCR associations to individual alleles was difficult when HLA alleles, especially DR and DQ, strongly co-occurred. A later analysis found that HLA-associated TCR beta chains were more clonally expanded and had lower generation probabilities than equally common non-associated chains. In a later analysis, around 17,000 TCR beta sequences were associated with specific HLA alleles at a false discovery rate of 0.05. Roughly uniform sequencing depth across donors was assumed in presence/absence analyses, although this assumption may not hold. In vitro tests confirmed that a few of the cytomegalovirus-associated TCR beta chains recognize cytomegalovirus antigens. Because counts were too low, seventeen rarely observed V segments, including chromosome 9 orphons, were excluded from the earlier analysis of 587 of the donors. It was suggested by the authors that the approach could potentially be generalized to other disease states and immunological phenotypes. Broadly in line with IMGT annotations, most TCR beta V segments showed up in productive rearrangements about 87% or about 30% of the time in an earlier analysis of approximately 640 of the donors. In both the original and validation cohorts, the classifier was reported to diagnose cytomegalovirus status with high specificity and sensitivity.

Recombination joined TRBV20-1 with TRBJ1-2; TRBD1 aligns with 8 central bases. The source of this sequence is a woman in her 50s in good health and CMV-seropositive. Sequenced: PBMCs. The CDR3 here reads CSAAPGTGYTF. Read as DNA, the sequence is TGCAGTGCAGCGCCCGGGACAGGATACACCTTC.